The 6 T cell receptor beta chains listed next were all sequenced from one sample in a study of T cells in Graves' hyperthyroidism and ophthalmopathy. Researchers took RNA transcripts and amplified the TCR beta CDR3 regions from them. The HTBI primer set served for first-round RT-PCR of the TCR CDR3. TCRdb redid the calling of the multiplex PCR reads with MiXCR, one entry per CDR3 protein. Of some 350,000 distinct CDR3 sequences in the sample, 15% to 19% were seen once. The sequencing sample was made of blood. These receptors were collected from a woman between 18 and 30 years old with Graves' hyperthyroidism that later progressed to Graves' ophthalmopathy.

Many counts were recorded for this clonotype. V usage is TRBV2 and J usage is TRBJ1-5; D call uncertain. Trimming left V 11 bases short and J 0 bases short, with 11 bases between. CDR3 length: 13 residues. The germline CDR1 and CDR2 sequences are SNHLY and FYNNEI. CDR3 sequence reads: CASRPYSNQPQHF. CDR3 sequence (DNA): TGTGCCTCGAGACCTTATAGCAATCAGCCCCAGCATTTT.

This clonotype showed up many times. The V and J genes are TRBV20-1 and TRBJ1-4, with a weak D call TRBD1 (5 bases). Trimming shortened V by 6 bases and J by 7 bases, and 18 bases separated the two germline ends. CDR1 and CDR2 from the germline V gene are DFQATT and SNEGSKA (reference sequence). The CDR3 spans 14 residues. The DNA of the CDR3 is TGCAGTGCGCCGGACTCCGGGAGGGGTGAAAAACTGTTTTTT. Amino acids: CSAPDSGRGEKLFF.

CDR3 sequence (DNA): TGTGCCAGCAGCGTCAGCCAGCGGGTCGACAATGAGCAGTTCTTC. Its translation: CASSVSQRVDNEQFF. The chain joins TRBV9 to TRBJ2-1; D might be TRBD2 (6 bases). Trimming pared 2 bases from V and 5 bases from J, leaving 14 bases between. This CDR3 spans 15 amino acids. The germline gives CDR1 SGDLS, CDR2 YYNGEE. The full variable domain, its missing parts supplied by reference TRBV9 and TRBJ2-1, is DSGVTQTPKHLITATGQRVTLRCSPRSGDLSVYWYQQSLDQGLQFLIQYYNGEERAKGNILERFSAQQFPDLHSELNLSSLELGDSALYFCASSVSQRVDNEQFFGPGTRLTVL.

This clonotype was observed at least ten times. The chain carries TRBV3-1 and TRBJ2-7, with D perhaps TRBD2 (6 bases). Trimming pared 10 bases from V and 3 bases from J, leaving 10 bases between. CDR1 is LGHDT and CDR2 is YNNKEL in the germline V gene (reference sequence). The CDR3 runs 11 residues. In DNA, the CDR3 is TGTGCCACGGGGACTCACTACGAGCAGTACTTC. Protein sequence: CATGTHYEQYF.

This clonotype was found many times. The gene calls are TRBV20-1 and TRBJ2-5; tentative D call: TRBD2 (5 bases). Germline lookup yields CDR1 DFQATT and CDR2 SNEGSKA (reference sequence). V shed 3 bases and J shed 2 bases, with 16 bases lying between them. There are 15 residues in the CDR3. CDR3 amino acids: CSASVSGNPQETQYF. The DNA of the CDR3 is TGCAGTGCTAGCGTATCCGGGAATCCGCAAGAGACCCAGTACTTC.

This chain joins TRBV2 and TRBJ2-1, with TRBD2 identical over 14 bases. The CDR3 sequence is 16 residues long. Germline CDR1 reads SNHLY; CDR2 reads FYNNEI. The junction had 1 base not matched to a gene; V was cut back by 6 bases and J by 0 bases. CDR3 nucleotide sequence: TGTGCCAGCAGGGGGACTAGCGGGGGCTCCTACAATGAGCAGTTCTTC. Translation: CASRGTSGGSYNEQFF.